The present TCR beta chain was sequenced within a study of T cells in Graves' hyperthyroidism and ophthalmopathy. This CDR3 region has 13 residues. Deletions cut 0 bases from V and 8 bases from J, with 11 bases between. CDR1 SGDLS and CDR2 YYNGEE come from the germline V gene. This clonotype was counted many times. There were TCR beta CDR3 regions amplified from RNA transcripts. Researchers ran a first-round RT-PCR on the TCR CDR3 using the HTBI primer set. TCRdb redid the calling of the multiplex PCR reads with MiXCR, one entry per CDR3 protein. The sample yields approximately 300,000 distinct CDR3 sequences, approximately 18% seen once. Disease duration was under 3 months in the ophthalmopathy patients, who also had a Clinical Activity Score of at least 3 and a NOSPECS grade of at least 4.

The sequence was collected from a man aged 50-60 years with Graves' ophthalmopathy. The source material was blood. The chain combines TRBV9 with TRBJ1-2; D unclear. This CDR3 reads CASSVGTEQGYTF. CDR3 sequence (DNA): TGTGCCAGCAGCGTAGGGACGGAGCAAGGCTACACCTTC.